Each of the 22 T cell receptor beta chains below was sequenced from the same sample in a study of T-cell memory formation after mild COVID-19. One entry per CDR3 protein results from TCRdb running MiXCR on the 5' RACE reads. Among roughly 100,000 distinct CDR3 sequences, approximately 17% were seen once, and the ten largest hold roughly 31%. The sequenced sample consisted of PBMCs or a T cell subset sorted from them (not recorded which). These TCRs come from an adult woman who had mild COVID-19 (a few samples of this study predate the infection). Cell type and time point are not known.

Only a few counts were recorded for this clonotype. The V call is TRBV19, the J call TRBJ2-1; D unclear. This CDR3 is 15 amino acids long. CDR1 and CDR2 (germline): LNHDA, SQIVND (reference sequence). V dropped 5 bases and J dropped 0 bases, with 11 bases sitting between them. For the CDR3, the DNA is TGTGCCAGTAGTTGGCAGGTGAGCTCCTACAATGAGCAGTTCTTC. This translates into CASSWQVSSYNEQFF. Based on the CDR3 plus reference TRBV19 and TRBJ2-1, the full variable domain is DGGITQSPKYLFRKEGQNVTLSCEQNLNHDAMYWYRQDPGQGLRLIYYSQIVNDFQKGDIAEGYSVSREKKESFPLTVTSAQKNPTAFYLCASSWQVSSYNEQFFGPGTRLTVL.

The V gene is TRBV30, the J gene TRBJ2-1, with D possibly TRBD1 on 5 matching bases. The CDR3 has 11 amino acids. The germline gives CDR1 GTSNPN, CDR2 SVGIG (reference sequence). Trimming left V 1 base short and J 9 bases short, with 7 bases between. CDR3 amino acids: CAWSEGLEQFF. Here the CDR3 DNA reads TGTGCCTGGAGTGAGGGGCTTGAGCAGTTCTTC.

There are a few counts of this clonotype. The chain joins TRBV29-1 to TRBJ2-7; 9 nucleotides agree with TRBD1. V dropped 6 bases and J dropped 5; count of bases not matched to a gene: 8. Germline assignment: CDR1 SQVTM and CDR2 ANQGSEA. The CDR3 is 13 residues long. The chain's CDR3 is CSVLRTGVHEQYF. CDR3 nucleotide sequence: TGCAGCGTACTGAGGACAGGGGTACACGAGCAGTACTTC.

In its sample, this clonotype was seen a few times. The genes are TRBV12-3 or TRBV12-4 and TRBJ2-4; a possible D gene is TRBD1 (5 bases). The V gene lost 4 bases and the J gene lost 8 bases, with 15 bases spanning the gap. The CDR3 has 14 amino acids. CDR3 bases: TGTGCCAGCAGTTCGACAGTCCCCGGGTACATTCAGTACTTC. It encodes CASSSTVPGYIQYF.

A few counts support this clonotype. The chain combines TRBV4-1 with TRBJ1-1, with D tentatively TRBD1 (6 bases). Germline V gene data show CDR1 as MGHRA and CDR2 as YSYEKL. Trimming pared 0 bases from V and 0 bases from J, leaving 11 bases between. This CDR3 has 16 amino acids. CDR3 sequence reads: CASSQEKDSMNTEAFF. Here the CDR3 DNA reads TGCGCCAGCAGCCAAGAGAAGGACAGTATGAACACTGAAGCTTTCTTT.

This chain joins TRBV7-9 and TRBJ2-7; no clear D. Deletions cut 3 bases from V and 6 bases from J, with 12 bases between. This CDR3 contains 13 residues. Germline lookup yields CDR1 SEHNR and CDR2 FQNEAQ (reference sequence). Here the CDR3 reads CASSFPSVFEQYF. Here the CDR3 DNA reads TGTGCCAGCAGCTTTCCCTCGGTTTTCGAGCAGTACTTC.

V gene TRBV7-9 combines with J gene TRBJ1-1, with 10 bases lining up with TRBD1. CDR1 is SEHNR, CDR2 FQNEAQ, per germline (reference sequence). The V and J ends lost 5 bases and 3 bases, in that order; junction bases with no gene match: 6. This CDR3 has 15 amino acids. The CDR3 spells CASSVTGTGDTEAFF. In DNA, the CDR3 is TGTGCCAGCAGCGTTACCGGGACAGGGGACACTGAAGCTTTCTTT.

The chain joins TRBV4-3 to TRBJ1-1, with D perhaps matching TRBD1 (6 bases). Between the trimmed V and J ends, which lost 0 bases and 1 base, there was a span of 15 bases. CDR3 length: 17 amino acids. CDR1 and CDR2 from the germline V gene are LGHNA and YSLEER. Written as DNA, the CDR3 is TGCGCCAGCAGCCAAGACCCCCGGGGGCCTCAGAACACTGAAGCTTTCTTT. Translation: CASSQDPRGPQNTEAFF.

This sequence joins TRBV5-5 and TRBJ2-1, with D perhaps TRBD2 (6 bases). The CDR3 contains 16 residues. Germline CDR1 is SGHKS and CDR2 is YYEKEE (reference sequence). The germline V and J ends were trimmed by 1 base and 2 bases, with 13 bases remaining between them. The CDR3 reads CASSLIQRVTYNEQFF. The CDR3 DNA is TGTGCCAGCAGCTTGATCCAGCGGGTAACCTACAATGAGCAGTTCTTC.

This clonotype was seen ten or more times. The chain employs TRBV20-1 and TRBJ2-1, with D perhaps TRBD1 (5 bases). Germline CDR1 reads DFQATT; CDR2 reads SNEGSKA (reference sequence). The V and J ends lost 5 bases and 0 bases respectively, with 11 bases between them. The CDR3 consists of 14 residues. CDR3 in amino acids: CSADSFSSYNEQFF. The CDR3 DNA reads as TGCAGTGCTGACAGCTTCAGCTCCTACAATGAGCAGTTCTTC.

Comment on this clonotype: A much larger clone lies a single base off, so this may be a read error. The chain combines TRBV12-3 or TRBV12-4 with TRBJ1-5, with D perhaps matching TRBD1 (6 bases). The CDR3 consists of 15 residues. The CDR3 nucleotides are TGTGCCAGCAGTCCCCAGGGGATTAGCAATCAGCACCAGCATTTT. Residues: CASSPQGISNQHQHF.

The CDR3: CASSTTGGNTEAFF. The CDR3 bases are TGCGCCAGCTCGACGACAGGGGGGAACACTGAAGCTTTCTTT. The chain recombines TRBV5-1 with TRBJ1-1, with 9 positions matching TRBD1. Trimming took 7 bases from V and 1 from J; bases not matched to a gene: 5. Per the germline V gene, CDR1 is SGHRS and CDR2 is YFSETQ. CDR3 length: 14 amino acids.

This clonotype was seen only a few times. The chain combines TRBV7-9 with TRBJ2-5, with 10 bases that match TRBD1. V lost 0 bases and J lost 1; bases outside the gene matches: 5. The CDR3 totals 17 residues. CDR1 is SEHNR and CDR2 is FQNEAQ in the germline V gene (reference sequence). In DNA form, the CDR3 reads TGTGCCAGCAGCTTAGCCCGGACAGGGGGGACCCAAGAGACCCAGTACTTC. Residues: CASSLARTGGTQETQYF.

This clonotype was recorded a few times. The CDR3 region has the DNA TGCAGTGCTGGGGAGACCTTAGGGGGTTGGGGCACCGGGGAGCTGTTTTTT. Translating it yields CSAGETLGGWGTGELFF. The V gene is TRBV20-1, the J gene TRBJ2-2; D is perhaps TRBD1 (6 bases). V lost 5 bases, J lost 4 bases, and 23 bases lay in between. The CDR3 is 17 residues long. CDR1 is DFQATT, CDR2 SNEGSKA, per germline (reference sequence).

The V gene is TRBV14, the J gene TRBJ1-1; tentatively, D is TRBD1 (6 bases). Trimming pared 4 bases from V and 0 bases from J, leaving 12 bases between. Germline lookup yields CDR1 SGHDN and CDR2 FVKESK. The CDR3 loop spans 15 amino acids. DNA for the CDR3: TGTGCCAGCAGCCTTGGACAGATCATGAACACTGAAGCTTTCTTT. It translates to CASSLGQIMNTEAFF.

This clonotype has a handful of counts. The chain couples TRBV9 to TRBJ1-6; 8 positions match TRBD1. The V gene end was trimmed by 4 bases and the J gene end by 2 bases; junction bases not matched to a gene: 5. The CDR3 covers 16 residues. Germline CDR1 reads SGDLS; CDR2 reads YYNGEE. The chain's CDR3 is CASSSTGEAYNSPLHF. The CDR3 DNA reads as TGTGCCAGCAGCTCGACAGGGGAGGCCTATAATTCACCCCTCCACTTT.

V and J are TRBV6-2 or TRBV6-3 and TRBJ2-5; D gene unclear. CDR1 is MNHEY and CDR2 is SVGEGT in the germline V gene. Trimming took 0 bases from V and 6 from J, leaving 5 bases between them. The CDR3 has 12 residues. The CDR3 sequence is CASSYSVQTQYF. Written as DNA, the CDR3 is TGTGCCAGCAGTTACTCAGTCCAGACCCAGTACTTC.

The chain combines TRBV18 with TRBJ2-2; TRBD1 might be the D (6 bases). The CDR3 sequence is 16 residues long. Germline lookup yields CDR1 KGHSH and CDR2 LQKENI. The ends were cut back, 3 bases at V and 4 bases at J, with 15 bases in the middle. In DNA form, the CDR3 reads TGTGCCAGCTCACCCTGGGTGGACAGCGGCACCGGGGAGCTGTTTTTT. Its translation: CASSPWVDSGTGELFF. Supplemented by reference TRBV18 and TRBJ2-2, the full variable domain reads NAGVMQNPRHLVRRRGQEARLRCSPMKGHSHVYWYRQLPEEGLKFMVYLQKENIIDESGMPKERFSAEFPKEGPSILRIQQVVRGDSAAYFCASSPWVDSGTGELFFGEGSRLTVL.

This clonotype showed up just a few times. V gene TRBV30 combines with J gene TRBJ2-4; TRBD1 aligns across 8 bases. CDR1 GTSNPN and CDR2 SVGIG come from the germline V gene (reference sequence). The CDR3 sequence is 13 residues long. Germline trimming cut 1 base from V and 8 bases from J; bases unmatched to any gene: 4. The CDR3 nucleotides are TGTGCCTGGAGTGCATCGACAGGGGACATTCAGTACTTC. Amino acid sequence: CAWSASTGDIQYF. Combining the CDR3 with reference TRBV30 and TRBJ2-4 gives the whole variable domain SQTIHQWPATLVQPVGSPLSLECTVEGTSNPNLYWYRQAAGRGLQLLFYSVGIGQISSEVPQNLSASRPQDRQFILSSKKLLLSDSGFYLCAWSASTGDIQYFGAGTRLSVL.

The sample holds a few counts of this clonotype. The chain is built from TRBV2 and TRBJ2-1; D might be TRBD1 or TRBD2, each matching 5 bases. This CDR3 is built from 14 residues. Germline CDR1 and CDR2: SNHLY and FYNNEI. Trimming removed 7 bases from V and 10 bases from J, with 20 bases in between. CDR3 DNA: TGTGCCAGCATCCGGGGCAGCGGTACGGCGGAGCAGTTCTTC. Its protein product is CASIRGSGTAEQFF.

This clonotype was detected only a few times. The CDR3 coding sequence is TGTGCCAGCAGTGACGCCGGGACAAACAATGAGCAGTTCTTC. It codes for CASSDAGTNNEQFF. The genes are TRBV25-1 and TRBJ2-1, with D possibly TRBD1 on 6 matching bases. The germline V and J ends were trimmed by 3 bases and 5 bases, with 11 bases remaining between them. There are 14 residues in the CDR3. Germline V CDR1 and CDR2: MGHDK, SYGVNS.

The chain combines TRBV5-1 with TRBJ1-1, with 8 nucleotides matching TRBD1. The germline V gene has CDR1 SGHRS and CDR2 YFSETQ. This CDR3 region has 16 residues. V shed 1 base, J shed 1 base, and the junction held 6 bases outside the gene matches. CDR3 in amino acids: CASSLFDRGGNTEAFF. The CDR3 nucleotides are TGCGCCAGCAGCTTGTTCGACAGGGGTGGGAACACTGAAGCTTTCTTT.